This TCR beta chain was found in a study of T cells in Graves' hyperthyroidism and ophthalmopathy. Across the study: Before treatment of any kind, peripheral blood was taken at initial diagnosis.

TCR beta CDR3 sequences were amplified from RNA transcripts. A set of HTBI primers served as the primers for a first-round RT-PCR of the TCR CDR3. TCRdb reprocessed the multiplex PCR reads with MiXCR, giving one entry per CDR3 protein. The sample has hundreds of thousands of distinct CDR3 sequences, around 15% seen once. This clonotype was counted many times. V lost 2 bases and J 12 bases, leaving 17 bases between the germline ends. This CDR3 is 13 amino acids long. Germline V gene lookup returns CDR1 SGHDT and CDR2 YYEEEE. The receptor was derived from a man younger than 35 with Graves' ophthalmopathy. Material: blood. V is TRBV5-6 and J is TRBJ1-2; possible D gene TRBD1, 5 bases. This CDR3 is CASSFKGTVQDTF. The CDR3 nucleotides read TGTGCCAGCAGCTTCAAAGGGACGGTTCAAGACACCTTC.